This TCR beta chain was identified in a study of PD-1 blockade in classical Hodgkin lymphoma (dated by TCRdb to the early 2020s). For the study in its entirety: Nivolumab dosing was 3 mg/kg intravenously every 2 weeks, continuing until either disease progression or unacceptable toxicity. The study used TCR beta sequencing and CyTOF to define a peripheral blood immune signature of response to PD-1 blockade in classical Hodgkin lymphoma.

The Qiagen DNeasy kit was used to extract genomic DNA both from unsorted PBMCs and from the negatively selected CD4+ and CD8+ fractions. TCR beta CDR3 regions were subjected to amplification by immunoSEQ multiplex PCR with primers that anneal to V and J segments. A synthetic immune receptor repertoire was used to minimize amplification bias, and remaining bias was computationally removed after sequencing. As for the original processing: Repertoire diversity was quantified as the Shannon entropy index using custom Python scripts. Unsorted, CD4+ and CD8+ repertoires were analyzed separately, except in combined analyses where CD4+ and CD8+ sequences were merged in silico. A clone was considered expanded if an increase in frequency of at least 2-fold after treatment relative to C1D1 was found, and a pseudocount of 0.5 was applied to clones undetected at baseline. Singleton clones were defined as clones with 0 or 1 copy at C1D1, and non-singleton clones were defined as clones with 2 or more copies. Clones expanded in unsorted samples were annotated as CD4+, CD8+ or unknown by matching protein sequences in sorted samples from the same patient. Wilcoxon tests on paired samples were used to test diversity changes from C1D1 to C4D1. TCRdb holds this immuneACCESS table with in-frame rearrangements only. Some clones are missing; in checked studies, unresolved V genes explain under half, and the rest has no known cause. That table gives V, J and clone size, and the DNA gave D and trimming. Across this sample there are around 13,000 clones, with about 80% seen only once. 4.1% of the sample is taken by the ten largest.

Results and caveats for the whole study, not just this receptor: A significant rise by C4D1 was seen in CD4+ but not CD8+ TCR diversity (p=0.0027 vs p=0.16), with the rise being most apparent in complete responders (p=0.02). Baseline diversity similar to that of newly diagnosed patients was observed in trial patients achieving complete response, whereas significantly lower diversity was observed in partial responders and progressors. Baseline TCR diversity was reported as lower in newly diagnosed patients than in healthy donors, and lower still in relapsed/refractory patients. Patients starting nivolumab less than 1 year after ASCT had lower diversity and were excluded from later analyses to avoid confounding by immune reconstitution. The study covered only a single clinical trial cohort, and the causes of the repertoire differences, possibly disease activity or prior therapy, were still not defined.

In light of the paper, this sample's time point label describes: cycle 1 day 1 (C1D1), immediately before nivolumab initiation. All trial patients had relapsed after autologous stem cell transplantation, with cohorts A, B and C differing in prior brentuximab vedotin exposure. A total of over 55 patients with relapsed/refractory classical Hodgkin lymphoma made up the trial cohort, and each patient's best overall response was complete response, partial response or progressive disease. In the multi-cohort phase II CheckMate 205 trial, trial patients received single-agent nivolumab. An independent review committee assessed best overall response using the 2007 International Working Group response criteria. PBMCs from the trial were collected at three points: immediately before nivolumab initiation (C1D1), and during therapy at cycle 2 day 1 and cycle 4 day 1. After peripheral blood was drawn into 8 mL Vacutainer Cell Preparation Tubes, PBMCs were isolated by centrifugation and then cryopreserved.

CDR1 and CDR2 are read off the germline V gene as SGHDT and YYEEEE. CDR3 length: 15 amino acids, cysteine to phenylalanine. Only CDR3 DNA is held: 45 bases, read in frame from base 1. V is clipped by 1 base and J by 7 bases, and the sequence between their germline boundaries is 17 bases long. To note about this clone: What antigen it recognizes has not been identified. Base qualities are missing; no much larger clone stands one base away.

This specimen consisted of peripheral blood mononuclear cells (PBMCs), obtained at baseline. The sequence was obtained from a human donor with classical Hodgkin lymphoma. The V and J genes are TRBV5-6 and TRBJ1-1; the best D guess is TRBD1, with 5 bases matching. The CDR3 in this case is CASSLIYGRTGEAFF. Here is the DNA: TGTGCCAGCAGCTTGATTTACGGGAGAACAGGTGAAGCTTTCTTT.